This T cell receptor beta chain stems from a study of T cell clonality in common variable immunodeficiency. Overall study findings and caveats: Reportedly, TCR beta sequences from common variable immunodeficiency showed fewer deletions and N-nucleotide insertions. Repertoire-complication correlations in CVID were limited by patient heterogeneity. Compared with healthy controls, CVID subjects showed increased TCRbeta clonality, mostly in about a third.

Libraries were prepared by immunoSEQ multiplex PCR; TCRdb keeps only in-frame clonotypes and omits some of them. This set yields about 19,000 clones and no singletons; the top ten hold about 25%. Both groups were predominantly of Caucasian heritage. The CDR3 is made up of 15 amino acids. Trimming took off 4 bases at V and 5 bases at J, with 19 bases between the two ends. Per germline, CDR1 SGHKS and CDR2 YYEKEE (reference sequence). This clone was seen a few times. The antigen remains undetermined. Read coverage stops 3 residues before the CDR3 terminus; the germline J gene supplies the remainder. V usage is TRBV5-5 and J usage is TRBJ2-7; TRBD1 is a possible D gene (9 bases). The clonotype originates from a human donor with common variable immunodeficiency. Sequenced input: peripheral blood mononuclear cells. CDR3 sequence reads: CASSPGGTGSHEQYF. The covered CDR3 bases are TGTGCCAGCAGCCCGGGAGGGACAGGGAGCCACGAG. Together with reference TRBV5-5 and TRBJ2-7, the CDR3 gives the full variable domain: DAGVTQSPTHLIKTRGQQVTLRCSPISGHKSVSWYQQVLGQGPQFIFQYYEKEERGRGNFPDRFSARQFPNYSSELNVNALLLGDSALYLCASSPGGTGSHEQYFGPGTRLTVT.